Each of the 11 T cell receptor beta chains below was sequenced from the same sample in a study of CD8 T cells in ankylosing spondylitis. A single record per CDR3 protein comes from TCRdb applying MiXCR to the 5' RACE reads. The sample yields under 250,000 distinct CDR3 sequences, approximately 7.6% seen once. Sequencing was performed on blood, either unsorted or a sorted T cell fraction (not recorded which). These receptors all come from a female donor with ankylosing spondylitis or in good health (not recorded which).

This clonotype was recorded many times. The chain links TRBV7-2 to TRBJ2-2; the D gene is possibly TRBD2 (5 bases). Trimming removed 8 bases at V and 0 bases at J, with 10 bases between. The germline CDR1 and CDR2 sequences are SGHTA and FQGNSA. This CDR3 region has 14 residues. CDR3 sequence reads: CASESGPNTGELFF. CDR3 DNA: TGTGCCAGCGAAAGCGGACCGAACACCGGGGAGCTGTTTTTT.

This clonotype appeared many times. The chain employs TRBV29-1 and TRBJ2-7; 13 bases align to TRBD2. The CDR3 is 14 amino acids. V trimming: 5 bases; J trimming: 7 bases; junction bases outside the gene matches: 8. Looked up from germline, CDR1 is SQVTM and CDR2 is ANQGSEA. CDR3 DNA: TGCAGCGTTATACAGGGACTAGCGGGAAAAGAGCAGTACTTC. Protein sequence: CSVIQGLAGKEQYF.

The chain uses TRBV15 and TRBJ2-1, with 11 bases fitting TRBD2. The CDR3 length is 14 residues. Trimming removed 6 bases from V and 10 bases from J; junction bases left unmatched: 8. From germline, CDR1 is LNHNV and CDR2 YYDKDF (reference sequence). This chain's CDR3 is CATRALAGGREQFF. CDR3 coding DNA: TGTGCCACCAGAGCCCTAGCGGGAGGCAGGGAGCAGTTCTTC.

This clonotype was detected ten times or more. This sequence joins TRBV5-6 and TRBJ2-6, with 8 bases aligning to TRBD1. The CDR3 is 16 amino acids. Per the germline V gene, CDR1 is SGHDT and CDR2 is YYEEEE. V shed 10 bases and J 4 bases; nucleotides not matched to a gene: 13. The CDR3 spells CAYGDRGLFGANVLTF. CDR3 sequence (DNA): TGTGCCTACGGAGACAGGGGACTCTTCGGGGCCAACGTCCTGACTTTC.

This clonotype was seen many times. This chain uses TRBV7-9 with TRBJ1-2, with D possibly being TRBD1 (6 bases). Germline CDR1 is SEHNR and CDR2 is FQNEAQ (reference sequence). The V end lost 3 bases, the J end lost 5 bases, and 10 bases lay between the germline ends. The CDR3 is 13 residues long. This CDR3 is CASSFSGAYGYTF. In nucleotides, the CDR3 is TGTGCCAGCAGCTTTTCAGGGGCTTATGGCTACACCTTC.

This clonotype was picked up many times. One base away lies a much larger clone, so this may be a sequencing read error. This sequence joins TRBV20-1 and TRBJ2-5; D unresolved. Germline V gives CDR1 DFQATT, CDR2 SNEGSKA (reference sequence). V dropped 2 bases and J dropped 2 bases, with 0 bases sitting between them. The CDR3 runs to 10 residues. In DNA form, the CDR3 reads TGCAGTGCTAGACAAGAGACCCAGTACTTC. As protein: CSARQETQYF.

This CDR3 reads CASSPGGPIQYF. The CDR3 DNA follows: TGTGCCAGCAGCCCGGGAGGGCCCATTCAGTACTTC. This sequence joins TRBV7-9 and TRBJ2-4, with 8 bases matching TRBD2. Germline lookup yields CDR1 SEHNR and CDR2 FQNEAQ (reference sequence). V was clipped by 5 bases and J by 9 bases; unmatched bases: 3. The CDR3 extends over 12 amino acids.

The sample holds many counts of this clonotype. The chain carries TRBV19 and TRBJ2-2; 7 bases map to TRBD2. The junction had 10 bases not matched to a gene; V was cut back by 8 bases and J by 4 bases. CDR1 is LNHDA and CDR2 is SQIVND in the germline V gene (reference sequence). This CDR3 is 15 amino acids long. The CDR3 protein is CASAGSKRGTGELFF. The CDR3 DNA reads as TGTGCCAGTGCCGGTTCCAAGCGGGGCACCGGGGAGCTGTTTTTT.

At least ten counts were recorded for this clonotype. V usage is TRBV20-1 and J usage is TRBJ2-3; 9 bases map to TRBD2. The CDR3 covers 17 residues. Germline assignment: CDR1 DFQATT and CDR2 SNEGSKA (reference sequence). The junction had 7 bases not matched to a gene; V was cut back by 0 bases and J by 0 bases. As DNA, the CDR3 is TGCAGTGCTAGAGATCCCCCGGCGGGAGGGAGCACAGATACGCAGTATTTT. It encodes CSARDPPAGGSTDTQYF.

This clonotype was counted at least ten times. Written as DNA, the CDR3 is TGTGCCAGCAGCGTTAACAGGGACACTGAAGCTTTCTTT. Residues: CASSVNRDTEAFF. The V gene is TRBV7-3, the J gene TRBJ1-1; the D gene is possibly TRBD1 (6 bases). CDR3 length: 13 residues. V was clipped by 5 bases and J by 3 bases, with 10 bases between them. CDR1 is SGHTA, CDR2 FQGTGA, per germline.

This clonotype was seen more than once but under ten times. The genes are TRBV6-2 or TRBV6-3 and TRBJ2-2; D may match TRBD1 or TRBD2 (5 bases each). The germline gives CDR1 MNHEY, CDR2 SVGEGT. This CDR3 contains 16 residues. V was cut by 2 bases and J by 6 bases, with 16 bases left in between. The CDR3 here is CASSYDPGPMPGELFF. The CDR3 coding sequence is TGTGCCAGCAGTTACGATCCGGGGCCCATGCCCGGGGAGCTGTTTTTT.